This T cell receptor (beta chain) was profiled in a study of T-cell reconstitution after alpha-beta-depleted transplantation in children. Study results and caveats: About two months after transplant, alpha-beta T cells reportedly came from several hundred expanded graft clones. A year had passed since transplant, and T-cell counts and diversity by then came mostly from newly produced T cells. Surviving recipient cells, namely T cells and thymic progenitors, were the source of high day-60 TCRbeta diversity in some patients.

As it was prepared, the TCRbeta library received unique molecular identifiers. TCRdb reanalysed the PCR reads using MiXCR and keeps one entry per CDR3 protein. The sample carries around 420,000 distinct CDR3 sequences, about 17% recorded once. The table lists this clonotype with a few counts. What it binds is not known. Germline V CDR1 and CDR2: LGHNA, YSLEER. This CDR3 is built from 15 residues. Trimming cost V 2 bases and J 7 bases, with 14 bases left between them. This TCR derives from a boy in the first two years of life who had a stem cell transplant for Wiskott-Aldrich syndrome, so the T cells may come from the graft donor. This chain uses TRBV4-3 with TRBJ2-2; possibly TRBD2 for D (6 bases). Source: PBMCs, mostly from graft donor cells, taken 360 days after TCRalphabeta/CD19-depleted stem cell transplant. CDR3 DNA: TGCGCCAGCAGCCAATTACGGGGGTTGGGCGGGGAGCTGTTTTTT. Translated, it gives CASSQLRGLGGELFF.